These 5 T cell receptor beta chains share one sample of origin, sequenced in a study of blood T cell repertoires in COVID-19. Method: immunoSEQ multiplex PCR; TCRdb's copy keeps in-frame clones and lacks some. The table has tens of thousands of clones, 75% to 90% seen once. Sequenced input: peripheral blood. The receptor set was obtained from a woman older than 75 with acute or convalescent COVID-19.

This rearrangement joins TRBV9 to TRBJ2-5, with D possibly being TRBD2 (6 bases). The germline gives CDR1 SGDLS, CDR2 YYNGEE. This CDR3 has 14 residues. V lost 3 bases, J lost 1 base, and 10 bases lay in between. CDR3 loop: CASSGGASQETQYF. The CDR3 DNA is TGTGCCAGCAGCGGCGGGGCTTCCCAAGAGACCCAGTACTTC.

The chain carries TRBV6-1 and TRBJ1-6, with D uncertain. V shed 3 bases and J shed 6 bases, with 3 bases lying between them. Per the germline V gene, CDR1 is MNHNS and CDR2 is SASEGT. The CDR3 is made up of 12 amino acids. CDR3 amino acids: CASSESNSPLHF. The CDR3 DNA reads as TGTGCCAGCAGTGAGAGTAATTCACCCCTCCACTTT.

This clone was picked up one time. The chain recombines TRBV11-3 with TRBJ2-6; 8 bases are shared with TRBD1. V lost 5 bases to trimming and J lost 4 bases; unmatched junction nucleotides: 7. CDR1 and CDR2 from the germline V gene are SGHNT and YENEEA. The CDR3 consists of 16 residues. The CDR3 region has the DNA TGTGCCAGCAGCCGAGACAGGGGTTCCGGGGCCAACGTCCTGACTTTC. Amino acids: CASSRDRGSGANVLTF.

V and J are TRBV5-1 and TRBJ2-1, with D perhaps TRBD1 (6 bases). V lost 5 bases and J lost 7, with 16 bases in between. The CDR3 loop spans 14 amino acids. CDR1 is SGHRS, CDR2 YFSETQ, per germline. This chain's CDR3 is CASREQMRGNEQFF. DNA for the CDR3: TGCGCCAGCAGGGAACAAATGAGGGGGAATGAGCAGTTCTTC. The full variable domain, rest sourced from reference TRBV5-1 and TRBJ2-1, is KAGVTQTPRYLIKTRGQQVTLSCSPISGHRSVSWYQQTPGQGLQFLFEYFSETQRNKGNFPGRFSGRQFSNSRSEMNVSTLELGDSALYLCASREQMRGNEQFFGPGTRLTVL.

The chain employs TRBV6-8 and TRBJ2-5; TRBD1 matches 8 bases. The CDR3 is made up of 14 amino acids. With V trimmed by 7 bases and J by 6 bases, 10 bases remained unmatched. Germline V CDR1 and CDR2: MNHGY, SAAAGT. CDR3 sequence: CASTAGQGEKTQYF. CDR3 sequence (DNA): TGTGCCAGCACCGCCGGACAGGGTGAAAAGACCCAGTACTTC.